This TCR beta chain is from a study of T cells after yellow fever vaccination. Study background: With SMART-Seq v4 Ultra Low Input, the fractions containing low cell numbers were prepared.

A remark on this clonotype: What it binds is unknown.

5'RACE template switching produced TCR cDNA carrying a universal primer site and UMIs. TCRdb used MiXCR to reprocess the 5' RACE reads, holding one entry per CDR3 protein. The table includes about 170,000 distinct CDR3 sequences, 9.5% to 11% detected once. The CDR3 extends over 15 amino acids. Germline V gives CDR1 SGHTA, CDR2 FQGNSA. The V gene end was trimmed by 3 bases and the J gene end by 4 bases; junction bases not matched to a gene: 6. Whole-study findings and limits: The study found a weaker secondary response that peaked faster, day 5 versus 15.

The receptor's source is a man between 18 and 29 years old who received the YFV17D yellow fever vaccine. The material sequenced was CD8+ T cells sorted from PBMCs, taken 15 days after the yellow fever booster vaccination. This rearrangement joins TRBV7-2 to TRBJ1-5; 7 bases match TRBD1. CDR3 in DNA: TGTGCCAGCAGCTTCTTTCCGGGACAGAATCAGCCCCAGCATTTT. It yields the protein CASSFFPGQNQPQHF.